Shown below are 24 T cell receptor beta chains from a single sample sequenced in a study of metastatic and nonmetastatic thyroid tumors. All patients were treatment-naive before thyroid surgery. MiXCR reprocessed the PCR reads for TCRdb. Of 14,000 or so clones listed, about 34% are singletons. The sample consisted of tumor tissue. The receptor source for this set is a male donor with papillary thyroid cancer or a benign thyroid nodule (not recorded which). Some clones in this sample may be carry-over from other donors' samples.

At least ten counts were recorded for this clone. The gene calls are TRBV7-9 and TRBJ1-6; tentative D call: TRBD1 (5 bases). The CDR3 loop spans 16 amino acids. Trimming stripped 5 bases from V and 3 bases from J, with 14 bases between. The germline V gene has CDR1 SEHNR and CDR2 FQNEAQ (reference sequence). The CDR3 is CASSRGQGFYNSPLHF. The CDR3 DNA is TGTGCCAGCAGCCGAGGCCAGGGCTTCTATAATTCACCCCTCCACTTT.

The CDR3, as DNA: TGTGCCAGCAGTTACACGACCCCGGGTGAAGCTTTCTTT. This translates into CASSYTTPGEAFF. V usage is TRBV6-6 and J usage is TRBJ1-1; D is unresolved. Trimming removed 2 bases from V and 7 bases from J, with 11 bases in between. This CDR3 comprises 13 residues. The germline CDR1 and CDR2 sequences are MNHNY and SVGAGI (reference sequence).

This clone was seen repeatedly, ten times or more. The chain combines TRBV20-1 with TRBJ1-4; D might be TRBD1 (5 bases). The germline CDR1 and CDR2 sequences are DFQATT and SNEGSKA (reference sequence). Deletions cut 4 bases from V and 8 bases from J, with 11 bases between. The CDR3 is 12 amino acids. CDR3 in DNA: TGCAGTGCTAAGGGGTCAGGGGAAAAACTGTTTTTT. Its translation is CSAKGSGEKLFF.

The chain combines TRBV6-2 or TRBV6-3 with TRBJ2-5; D could derive from TRBD1 or TRBD2 (5 bases each). CDR1 is MNHEY, CDR2 SVGEGT, per germline. The V end lost 7 bases, the J end lost 1 base, and 25 bases lay between the germline ends. The CDR3 is 18 residues long. DNA for the CDR3: TGTGCCAGCATCCCCCCCTGTGGCTTATCGGGGACCCAAGAGACCCAGTACTTC. Translating it yields CASIPPCGLSGTQETQYF.

In DNA, the CDR3 is TGTGCCAGCTCACCATTTCCGGGACAGGGGGGTAATGAGCAGTTCTTC. This codes for CASSPFPGQGGNEQFF. This chain uses TRBV18 with TRBJ2-1; 11 positions agree with TRBD1. The CDR3 length is 16 residues. V shed 2 bases and J 7 bases; nucleotides not matched to a gene: 7. The germline CDR1 and CDR2 sequences are KGHSH and LQKENI.

This clone was detected many times. The chain recombines TRBV5-1 with TRBJ1-2; no clear D. Germline CDR1 is SGHRS and CDR2 is YFSETQ. This CDR3 comprises 14 residues. Between the trimmed V and J ends, which lost 0 bases and 3 bases, there was a span of 9 bases. CDR3 bases: TGCGCCAGCAGCTTGGGCCTAGTGTACTATGGCTACACCTTC. Protein: CASSLGLVYYGYTF.

Ten or more counts support this clone. Other DNA sequences in this sample translate to the same CDR3. The chain employs TRBV2 and TRBJ1-5; TRBD1 aligns across 7 bases. Losses at the gene ends were 6 bases for V and 5 bases for J; bases not matched to a gene: 4. The CDR3 runs 13 residues. From germline, CDR1 is SNHLY and CDR2 FYNNEI. This CDR3 is CASRRQGDQPQHF. DNA of the CDR3: TGTGCCAGCAGAAGACAGGGCGATCAGCCCCAGCATTTT.

About this clone: One end of the junction does not line up with germline, which may come from a read error. The CDR3 coding sequence is TGTGCCAGCAGTTTTGAGGCGATAGTCTACAATGAGCACTTCTTC. It encodes CASSFEAIVYNEHFF. The V and J genes are TRBV12-3 or TRBV12-4 and TRBJ2-1; no clear D. There are 15 residues in the CDR3.

A few counts support this clone. V is TRBV5-4 and J is TRBJ2-5; D ambiguous. CDR1 is SGHNT, CDR2 YYREEE, per germline (reference sequence). V lost 4 bases, J lost 2 bases, and 3 bases lay in between. CDR3 length: 11 amino acids. The CDR3 DNA is TGTGCCAGCAGCCGGCAAGAGACCCAGTACTTC. It codes for CASSRQETQYF. Variable domain in full (rest from reference TRBV5-4 and TRBJ2-5): ETGVTQSPTHLIKTRGQQVTLRCSSQSGHNTVSWYQQALGQGPQFIFQYYREEENGRGNFPPRFSGLQFPNYSSELNVNALELDDSALYLCASSRQETQYFGPGTRLLVL.

Concerning this clone: Compared with germline, one end of the junction differs, possibly owing to a read error. V gene TRBV7-2 combines with J gene TRBJ2-3, with D unresolved. Germline-derived CDR1 and CDR2 are SGHTA and FQGNSA. CDR3 length: 14 residues. CDR3 protein: CASSTAGTTDTKYF. DNA of the CDR3: TGTGCCAGCAGCACTGCAGGTACCACAGATACGAAGTATTTT.

This clone appeared a few times. The genes are TRBV6-2 or TRBV6-3 and TRBJ1-1; possibly TRBD1 for D (6 bases). The CDR3 is 18 amino acids. The V and J ends lost 2 bases and 0 bases respectively, with 19 bases between them. Germline loops: CDR1 MNHEY, CDR2 SVGEGT. Here the CDR3 DNA reads TGTGCCAGCAGTTACCGGATAAGGACAGTAGGGTTGAACACTGAAGCTTTCTTT. Translated: CASSYRIRTVGLNTEAFF.

Turning to this clone: A single base separates this from a much larger clone, so it may be a read error. The chain combines TRBV24-1 with TRBJ2-4; D gene ambiguous. The CDR3 sequence is 14 residues long. Germline CDR1 and CDR2: KGHDR and SFDVKD. The CDR3: CVTSDSQWADVQYF. The CDR3, as DNA: TGTGTCACCAGTGATTCCCAATGGGCGGACGTTCAGTACTTC.

Only a few counts were recorded for this clone. This rearrangement joins TRBV6-1 to TRBJ2-1, with D unresolved. The CDR3 has 14 amino acids. Deletions cut 5 bases from V and 0 bases from J, with 8 bases between. The germline CDR1 and CDR2 sequences are MNHNS and SASEGT. The CDR3 coding sequence is TGTGCCAGCAGTCTTACCCGCTCCTACAATGAGCAGTTCTTC. Translating it yields CASSLTRSYNEQFF.

The chain couples TRBV27 to TRBJ1-5; D remains ambiguous. The ends were cut back, 3 bases at V and 3 bases at J, with 9 bases in the middle. The CDR3 spans 14 residues. Germline V gene sequence: CDR1 MNHEY, CDR2 SMNVEV (reference sequence). The CDR3 DNA reads TGTGCCAGCAGTTTTTCAGCTCCCAATCAGCCCCAGCATTTT. As protein: CASSFSAPNQPQHF.

V usage is TRBV19 and J usage is TRBJ1-2, with a possible D match to TRBD1 (5 bases). Germline V CDR1 and CDR2: LNHDA, SQIVND (reference sequence). V lost 8 bases and J 4 bases, leaving 11 bases between the germline ends. CDR3 length: 12 amino acids. CDR3 in amino acids: CASWYRIYGYTF. CDR3 nucleotides: TGTGCCAGTTGGTACAGGATCTATGGCTACACCTTC.

This clone was seen repeatedly, ten times or more. V and J are TRBV7-6 and TRBJ2-7; D is unresolved. Trimming removed 1 base at V and 6 bases at J, with 10 bases between. The CDR3 is made up of 13 amino acids. Germline V lookup: CDR1 SGHVS, CDR2 FNYEAQ. The CDR3, as DNA: TGTGCCAGCAGCTTAGTGGGCGGTTTCGAGCAGTACTTC. Residues: CASSLVGGFEQYF.

The V call is TRBV5-4, the J call TRBJ1-1, with no clear D. V lost 3 bases and J lost 1, with 13 bases in between. This CDR3 has 15 amino acids. Germline CDR1 reads SGHNT; CDR2 reads YYREEE (reference sequence). The CDR3 region has the DNA TGTGCCAGCAGCTCGGTACATGGTTGGAACACTGAAGCTTTCTTT. Translated: CASSSVHGWNTEAFF.

This clone was observed a few times. The chain joins TRBV12-3 or TRBV12-4 to TRBJ1-1; D possibly corresponds to TRBD1 (5 bases). The CDR3 runs 15 residues. V was trimmed by 3 bases and J by 4 bases, leaving 15 bases between them. The CDR3 bases are TGTGCCAGCAGTTTGGAGCAGACCCAGGGCACTGAAGCTTTCTTT. This translates into CASSLEQTQGTEAFF.

By sample share, this clone is medium-sized. The gene calls are TRBV7-9 and TRBJ2-1, with D possibly matching TRBD1 (6 bases). V was cut by 4 bases and J by 13 bases, with 14 bases left in between. CDR3 length equals 12 residues. CDR1 and CDR2 (germline): SEHNR, FQNEAQ (reference sequence). The CDR3 loop is CASSSSQGSQFF. As DNA, the CDR3 is TGTGCCAGCAGCTCCTCCCAGGGGAGCCAGTTCTTC.

This clone was seen at least ten times. The V call is TRBV20-1, the J call TRBJ2-5; D is possibly TRBD1 (6 bases). V lost 0 bases, J lost 2 bases, and 13 bases lay in between. This CDR3 has 15 amino acids. CDR1 DFQATT and CDR2 SNEGSKA come from the germline V gene (reference sequence). The CDR3 protein is CSARDLRQAQETQYF. CDR3 bases: TGCAGTGCTAGAGATCTTAGACAGGCTCAAGAGACCCAGTACTTC.

The V call is TRBV24-1, the J call TRBJ2-5, with 8 bases that match TRBD2. The V and J ends lost 10 bases and 1 base, in that order; junction bases with no gene match: 10. CDR3 length: 15 amino acids. Per germline, CDR1 KGHDR and CDR2 SFDVKD. The CDR3 sequence: CATIHRTSGQETQYF. In DNA form, the CDR3 reads TGTGCCACAATTCATCGAACTAGCGGCCAAGAGACCCAGTACTTC.

This clone is labeled as medium-sized. This chain joins TRBV3-1 and TRBJ1-2; 9 bases line up with TRBD1. V was pared by 3 bases and J by 8 bases, with 10 bases of the junction left unmatched. The length of the CDR3 is 15 residues. CDR1 and CDR2 (germline): LGHDT, YNNKEL (reference sequence). In DNA form, the CDR3 reads TGTGCCAGCAGCCAGACAACCGGGACAGGGTACGGCTACACCTTC. It translates to CASSQTTGTGYGYTF.

This clone was detected a few times. This chain uses TRBV11-1 with TRBJ2-1; 9 bases agree with TRBD1. Germline CDR1 is SGHAT and CDR2 is FQDESV (reference sequence). Germline trimming cut 6 bases from V and 2 bases from J; bases unmatched to any gene: 8. This CDR3 contains 16 residues. CDR3 bases: TGTGCCAGCAGTATTACAGGGGGCAGCACCTACAATGAGCAGTTCTTC. Its translation: CASSITGGSTYNEQFF.

Comment on this clone: This may come from a read error, since a much larger clone is one base off. The V call is TRBV20-1, the J call TRBJ2-5; 12 positions match TRBD2. This CDR3 is 17 amino acids long. After removal of 1 base from V and 0 bases from J, the junction contained 6 bases not matched to a gene. CDR1 and CDR2 from the germline V gene are DFQATT and SNEGSKA (reference sequence). The CDR3 nucleotides read TGCAGTGCTAGAGGCACCGGGACTAGCGGGTACCAAGAGACCCAGTACTTC. It translates to CSARGTGTSGYQETQYF.